These 17 T cell receptor beta chains were all obtained from the same sample, sequenced in a study of post-analysis software for immune sequencing data. Overall study results and limits: Patients had higher frequencies than controls of roughly five TRBV segments, including TRBV5-6, TRBV5-1 and TRBV20-1.

No antigen is known for these receptors. Unique-molecular-identifier-tagged TCR beta cDNA libraries were used. TCRdb re-called the PCR reads with MiXCR, one entry per CDR3 protein. In the table there are around 500,000 distinct CDR3 sequences, 30% to 40% of which are singletons. The specimen was blood. The receptors derive from a girl aged 2-17 years with multiple sclerosis.

The genes are TRBV7-3 and TRBJ2-1; 10 bases agree with TRBD2. CDR1 is SGHTA, CDR2 FQGTGA, per germline. The trim removed 0 bases at V and 9 bases at J, leaving 8 bases unmatched. The CDR3 loop spans 16 amino acids. CDR3 sequence (DNA): TGTGCCAGCAGCTTAACGGGAGCGGGGGGGCCTAGTGAGCAGTTCTTC. This encodes CASSLTGAGGPSEQFF.

V is TRBV6-4 and J is TRBJ1-2; TRBD1 is a possible D gene (5 bases). From germline, CDR1 is MRHNA and CDR2 SNTAGT. The CDR3 contains 15 residues. The ends were cut back, 3 bases at V and 2 bases at J, with 13 bases in the middle. The DNA for the CDR3 is TGTGCCAGCAGTGAGAGAGGGCGGGGGAACTATGGCTACACCTTC. Its translation is CASSERGRGNYGYTF.

This clonotype was seen a single time. This rearrangement joins TRBV7-2 to TRBJ2-2, with TRBD1 matching over 8 bases. The junction had 5 bases not matched to a gene; V was cut back by 10 bases and J by 1 base. Germline assignment: CDR1 SGHTA and CDR2 FQGNSA. The CDR3 is 14 residues long. In DNA form, the CDR3 reads TGTGCCACCGGGACAGGCCAGAACACCGGGGAGCTGTTTTTT. This gives the protein CATGTGQNTGELFF.

The chain links TRBV6-6 to TRBJ1-5; D is uncertain. V was pared by 0 bases and J by 0 bases, with 12 bases between. The CDR3 is 17 amino acids. Germline V gives CDR1 MNHNY, CDR2 SVGAGI (reference sequence). The chain's CDR3 is CASSYSRTGYSNQPQHF. CDR3 DNA sequence: TGTGCCAGCAGTTACTCTCGGACGGGTTATAGCAATCAGCCCCAGCATTTT.

This chain links TRBV9 with TRBJ2-7; D tentatively fits TRBD1 or TRBD2 (5 bases each). The germline V gene encodes CDR1 SGDLS and CDR2 YYNGEE. Trimming pared 2 bases from V and 2 bases from J, leaving 11 bases between. The length of the CDR3 is 14 residues. The CDR3 DNA reads as TGTGCCAGCAGCGTCCGGGACGGACCCTACGAGCAGTACTTC. It codes for CASSVRDGPYEQYF.

The sample holds a few counts of this clonotype. V gene TRBV20-1 combines with J gene TRBJ2-7; a weak D match, TRBD2 (6 bases). This CDR3 is 12 amino acids long. Germline CDR1 DFQATT, CDR2 SNEGSKA (reference sequence). V lost 3 bases and J lost 0, with 6 bases in between. The CDR3 loop is CSASGGSYEQYF. In DNA, the CDR3 is TGCAGTGCTAGCGGGGGCTCCTACGAGCAGTACTTC.

This clonotype is judged medium-sized. This chain uses TRBV21-1 with TRBJ1-6; TRBD1, the table's D call, lacks a check against the DNA. TRBV21-1 is a listed pseudogene. The CDR3 is 15 residues long. The CDR3 nucleotides read TGTGCCAGCAGCTCACGCGGACAGGGCCGGTCACCCCTCCACTTT. It yields the protein CASSSRGQGRSPLHF.

The chain is built from TRBV7-3 and TRBJ2-7; TRBD1 matches at 10 bases. The J call may be wrong; the DNA end is better matched by TRBJ2-4. CDR1 and CDR2 (germline): SGHTA, FQGTGA. There are 15 residues in the CDR3. The CDR3: CASSLTGGQSDIQYF. The CDR3, as DNA: TGTGCCAGCAGCCTGACAGGGGGCCAGTCAGACATTCAGTACTTC.

The chain has TRBV20-1 and TRBJ2-1; possibly TRBD2 for D (5 bases). Germline CDR1 reads DFQATT; CDR2 reads SNEGSKA (reference sequence). V lost 6 bases and J 8 bases, leaving 20 bases between the germline ends. The CDR3 consists of 14 residues. The CDR3 DNA is TGCAGTGCCCGCCGGGATGGTACGTCGTATGAGCAGTTCTTC. Encoded protein: CSARRDGTSYEQFF.

The rearrangement joins TRBV20-1 to TRBJ2-4; either TRBD1 or TRBD2 may fit D (5 bases each). Germline V gene lookup returns CDR1 DFQATT and CDR2 SNEGSKA (reference sequence). The CDR3 has 14 residues. Trimming cost V 6 bases and J 0 bases, with 12 bases left between them. The CDR3 region has the DNA TGCAGTGCAGGTCGGGACCTAGCCAAAAACATTCAGTACTTC. This gives the protein CSAGRDLAKNIQYF.

V and J are TRBV7-8 and TRBJ2-1, with 10 nucleotides matching TRBD2. Germline CDR1 SGHVS, CDR2 FQNEAQ. The CDR3 is 14 amino acids. Trimming at V came to 8 bases and at J to 7 bases, leaving 8 bases not matched to a gene. In DNA form, the CDR3 reads TGTGCCAGCCTTCTAGCGGGGGTAGCTAATGAGCAGTTCTTC. Encoded protein: CASLLAGVANEQFF.

This clonotype appeared a few times. The CDR3 region is CASSQIGTGVYNEQFF. The CDR3 DNA reads as TGTGCCAGCAGCCAGATTGGGACAGGGGTCTACAATGAGCAGTTCTTC. The chain carries TRBV5-6 and TRBJ2-1, with 10 bases lining up with TRBD1. Trimming cost V 4 bases and J 3 bases; bases outside gene matches: 7. Germline values: CDR1 SGHDT, CDR2 YYEEEE. The CDR3 totals 16 residues.

This clonotype was picked up a small number of times. The V call is TRBV9, the J call TRBJ2-1, with 9 bases matching TRBD1. Trimming at V came to 3 bases and at J to 4 bases, leaving 5 bases not matched to a gene. The CDR3 loop spans 15 amino acids. Germline V lookup: CDR1 SGDLS, CDR2 YYNGEE. DNA for the CDR3: TGTGCCAGCAGCGCCGGGACAGGGCAATACAATGAGCAGTTCTTC. This gives the protein CASSAGTGQYNEQFF. Filled out from reference TRBV9 and TRBJ2-1, the complete variable domain reads DSGVTQTPKHLITATGQRVTLRCSPRSGDLSVYWYQQSLDQGLQFLIQYYNGEERAKGNILERFSAQQFPDLHSELNLSSLELGDSALYFCASSAGTGQYNEQFFGPGTRLTVL.

The chain uses TRBV13 and TRBJ2-7; 8 nucleotides line up with TRBD1. The CDR3 runs to 15 residues. Trimming took 5 bases from V and 0 from J; bases not matched to a gene: 6. Germline CDR1 is PRHDT and CDR2 is FYEKMQ (reference sequence). The DNA for the CDR3 is TGTGCCAGCAGCCTGACAGGGACAGGCTCCTACGAGCAGTACTTC. Amino acids: CASSLTGTGSYEQYF.

The chain carries TRBV14 and TRBJ2-1; TRBD2 agrees at 8 bases. Germline V gene data show CDR1 as SGHDN and CDR2 as FVKESK. V shed 8 bases, J shed 6 bases, and the junction held 6 bases outside the gene matches. The CDR3 is 13 residues long. The CDR3 sequence is CASGTSSGNEQFF. The CDR3 DNA follows: TGTGCCAGCGGGACTAGTTCGGGCAATGAGCAGTTCTTC.

This clonotype was observed a handful of times. The V call is TRBV7-2, the J call TRBJ2-5; no definite D call. Germline values: CDR1 SGHTA, CDR2 FQGNSA. V was shortened by 1 base and J by 2 bases, with 8 bases between the two germline ends. This CDR3 has 14 residues. For the CDR3, the DNA is TGTGCCAGCAGCTTAGTGGGGATACAAGAGACCCAGTACTTC. Translated, it gives CASSLVGIQETQYF.

The chain is built from TRBV3-1 and TRBJ2-7; TRBD1 aligns across 10 bases. The germline V gene encodes CDR1 LGHDT and CDR2 YNNKEL (reference sequence). The CDR3 is 16 residues long. V dropped 4 bases and J dropped 3; count of bases not matched to a gene: 9. Written as DNA, the CDR3 is TGTGCCAGCAGCCCACCCGGGACAGGGGCGTTCTACGAGCAGTACTTC. Translating gives CASSPPGTGAFYEQYF.